The entry below gives a single T cell receptor beta chain sequence along with its context. The sample comes from a study of blood T cell repertoires in COVID-19. About the research overall: Sources were T cells, B-cell-depleted T cells, or PBMCs; the material itself was cDNA or gDNA.

Method: immunoSEQ multiplex PCR; TCRdb's copy keeps in-frame clones and lacks some. The repertoire consists of some 86,000 clones, with 75% to 90% occurring once and the leading ten covering under 35%. CDR1 SGHNT and CDR2 YYREEE come from the germline V gene (reference sequence). The CDR3 consists of 15 residues. V lost 0 bases and J lost 4, with 11 bases in between. This TCR was recovered from a woman of 80 years or more with active or convalescent COVID-19. The chain recombines TRBV5-4 with TRBJ2-1, with D possibly being TRBD2 (6 bases). Sequencing input: peripheral blood. CDR3 loop: CASSLGSGGYNEQFF. In DNA, the CDR3 is TGTGCCAGCAGCTTGGGTAGCGGAGGTTACAATGAGCAGTTCTTC.